This T cell receptor beta chain originates from a study of T cell changes during pregnancy in multiple sclerosis (dated by TCRdb to the late 2010s). Broadly, across the study: In women with multiple sclerosis, the researchers looked at how the T cell repertoire shifted as pregnancy progressed.

Libraries were made using the immunoSEQ multiplex PCR assay. This is the immuneACCESS table as TCRdb keeps it, with only in-frame sequences that have V and J called. A part of the clones is gone; compared with another copy, unresolved V genes explain less than half, and the rest is unexplained. The sample table holds 35,000 or so clones, of which around 93% were seen once. Around 2.7% of the sample goes to the ten largest clones. Remarks on this clone: Its antigen remains unidentified. Within one base of it there is no much larger clone, and no base qualities were kept.

CDR1 is given as MDHEN and CDR2 as SYDVKM, both from the germline V gene. V and J lose 2 bases and 2 bases, and a span of 9 bases separates them. Counted from cysteine to phenylalanine, this CDR3 has 14 amino acids. The read is trimmed to its CDR3 DNA, 42 bases read in frame from base 1. This receptor chain uses TRBV28 and TRBJ1-1, with no reliable assignment of the D segment. This specimen consisted of CD4+ T cells from peripheral blood mononuclear cells, obtained in the third trimester of pregnancy. The origin of this receptor is a female donor in good health, enrolled as a control in a pregnancy study. The nucleotide sequence is given as TGTGCCAGCAGTTTAACGCAGGCAAACACTGAAGCTTTCTTT. Translated, it reads CASSLTQANTEAFF.